The rows below give T cell receptor beta chains drawn from one sample of a study of glioma-infiltrating T cells. TCRdb reanalysed the multiplex PCR reads using MiXCR and keeps one entry per CDR3 protein. The data show around 390,000 distinct CDR3 sequences, 35% to 45% seen once. The specimen was glioma tissue, nonneoplastic brain tissue, or PBMCs (not recorded which). The receptors shown here come from a human donor with low-grade glioma or glioblastoma, undergoing nonglioma brain surgery, or in good health (not recorded which). CDR3s leave out the opening cysteine and the closing phenylalanine or tryptophan. Fields, in order: V gene, CDR3 protein.

>TRBV15
ATSPDRSTDTQY
>TRBV6-1
ATKPTPSGRLYEQY
>TRBV27
ASSPLVARGTQY
>TRBV19
ASSFRDRADSPLH
>TRBV6-1
ASRGEGPYNEQF
>TRBV6-2/TRBV6-3
ASSWGGSSYNEQF
>TRBV6-1
ASSLLPWYGYT
>TRBV28
ASSHQTSTFRGTDTQY
>TRBV18
ASSPPGSGRSHEQY
>TRBV6-2/TRBV6-3
ASSPRTGTSGVTGELF
>TRBV7-9
ASSTIAGRGDTQY
>TRBV4-2
ASSQGPDPNQPQH
>TRBV27
ASSKQGLNYGYT
>TRBV20-1
SATERGYNEQF
>TRBV20-1
SARDPSGPSYNEQF
>TRBV13
ASSPGGGQGDEAF
>TRBV7-2
ASSPWGYRYQPQH
>TRBV28
ASSFPGLGYEQY